The 29 T cell receptor beta chains in this list originate from one sample, sequenced in a study of identical twins. TCRdb reprocessed the 5' RACE reads with MiXCR, giving one entry per CDR3 protein. The table lists about 690,000 distinct CDR3 sequences, roughly 6% of them singletons. Sequencing was performed on naive T cells sorted from blood. The receptors stem from a man aged 18 to 29 in good health.

Many counts were recorded for this clonotype. The V gene is TRBV29-1, the J gene TRBJ2-1; D perhaps matches TRBD2 (5 bases). The germline gives CDR1 SQVTM, CDR2 ANQGSEA. Deletions cut 3 bases from V and 0 bases from J, with 12 bases between. The CDR3 totals 15 residues. CDR3 loop: CSVDGSAASYNEQFF. CDR3 DNA sequence: TGCAGCGTTGATGGGAGCGCCGCCTCCTACAATGAGCAGTTCTTC.

CDR3 region: CASSLLAGGAYEQYV. The CDR3 bases are TGTGCCAGCAGTTTACTAGCGGGAGGAGCCTACGAGCAGTACGTC. The chain couples TRBV6-5 to TRBJ2-7; 12 bases are a match to TRBD2. Germline CDR1 and CDR2: MNHEY and SVGAGI. Trimming took 4 bases from V and 2 from J; bases not matched to a gene: 3. CDR3 length: 15 amino acids.

There are a few counts of this clonotype. This rearrangement joins TRBV7-2 to TRBJ2-1; D may be TRBD1 or TRBD2 (5 bases each). The length of the CDR3 is 14 residues. Per the germline V gene, CDR1 is SGHTA and CDR2 is FQGNSA. V was cut by 8 bases and J by 9 bases, with 20 bases left in between. The CDR3 here is CASQPGTRRREQFF. CDR3 nucleotide sequence: TGTGCCAGCCAACCCGGGACCAGGCGTCGTGAGCAGTTCTTC.

With respect to this clonotype: The junction departs from the called germline gene at one end, perhaps through a read error. The genes are TRBV27 and TRBJ2-1, with 14 positions matching TRBD2. The length of the CDR3 is 20 residues. Germline V gene data show CDR1 as MNHEY and CDR2 as SMNVEV (reference sequence). This chain's CDR3 is CASSLWPGTSGSASYNEQFF. The CDR3 DNA reads TGTGCCAGCAGCTTATGGCCCGGGACTAGCGGGAGTGCGTCCTACAATGAGCAGTTCTTC.

The sample holds a few counts of this clonotype. The chain joins TRBV14 to TRBJ2-1, with 7 bases lining up with TRBD2. The CDR3 sequence is 15 residues long. Germline V gene lookup returns CDR1 SGHDN and CDR2 FVKESK. With V trimmed by 0 bases and J by 11 bases, 10 bases remained unmatched. CDR3 residues: CASSQEVKRGPKQFF. The CDR3 coding sequence is TGTGCCAGCAGCCAAGAGGTGAAGCGGGGTCCCAAGCAGTTCTTC.

V usage is TRBV30 and J usage is TRBJ1-5, with TRBD1 matching 9 bases. The V gene end was trimmed by 7 bases and the J gene end by 3 bases; junction bases not matched to a gene: 7. The CDR3 spans 14 residues. From germline, CDR1 is GTSNPN and CDR2 SVGIG (reference sequence). The CDR3: CAFWTGDYNQPQHF. The CDR3 coding sequence is TGTGCCTTTTGGACAGGGGACTACAATCAGCCCCAGCATTTT.

Only a few counts were recorded for this clonotype. The J gene is TRBJ2-1, the V gene TRBV7-2; D remains ambiguous. The CDR3 totals 17 residues. V was clipped by 5 bases and J by 0 bases, with 17 bases between them. The germline gives CDR1 SGHTA, CDR2 FQGNSA. The CDR3 loop reads CASSRDILITSYNEQFF. In DNA form, the CDR3 reads TGTGCCAGCAGCCGAGATATACTAATTACCTCCTACAATGAGCAGTTCTTC.

This clonotype has at least ten counts. J is TRBJ2-1 and V is TRBV6-5; D not certain. The CDR3 length is 13 residues. CDR1 and CDR2 from the germline V gene are MNHEY and SVGAGI. V lost 2 bases and J 5 bases, leaving 7 bases between the germline ends. The DNA of the CDR3 is TGTGCCAGCAGTTACGACCGGGACAATGAGCAGTTCTTC. Residues: CASSYDRDNEQFF.

As to this clonotype: A much larger clone lies a single base off, so this may be a read error. V usage is TRBV20-1 and J usage is TRBJ2-2; the D gene is possibly TRBD2 (5 bases). The germline gives CDR1 DFQATT, CDR2 SNEGSKA (reference sequence). This CDR3 comprises 15 residues. The CDR3 loop reads CGASRGALNTGELFF. CDR3 bases: TGCGGTGCTAGCCGAGGAGCACTGAACACCGGGGAGCTGTTTTTT.

This clonotype was detected only a few times. The chain joins TRBV7-9 to TRBJ2-1, with 8 bases matching TRBD2. CDR1 and CDR2 from the germline V gene are SEHNR and FQNEAQ (reference sequence). CDR3 size: 17 residues. V gave up 5 bases and J gave up 1 base; unmatched junction bases: 10. This CDR3 reads CASSRGGTQLSYNEQFF. As DNA, the CDR3 is TGTGCCAGCAGCCGGGGGGGGACCCAATTATCCTACAATGAGCAGTTCTTC. The variable domain in full, with the rest retrieved from reference TRBV7-9 and TRBJ2-1, is DTGVSQNPRHKITKRGQNVTFRCDPISEHNRLYWYRQTLGQGPEFLTYFQNEAQLEKSRLLSDRFSAERPKGSFSTLEIQRTEQGDSAMYLCASSRGGTQLSYNEQFFGPGTRLTVL.

This clonotype was seen at least ten times. The CDR3 spells CSAMGPDEQFF. The CDR3 nucleotides read TGCAGTGCTATGGGACCGGATGAGCAGTTCTTC. This rearrangement joins TRBV20-1 to TRBJ2-1, with D perhaps matching TRBD1 or TRBD2 (5 bases each). The ends were cut back, 4 bases at V and 8 bases at J, with 9 bases in the middle. CDR1 and CDR2 from the germline V gene are DFQATT and SNEGSKA (reference sequence). This CDR3 is built from 11 residues.

This clonotype was seen repeatedly, ten times or more. V is TRBV5-1 and J is TRBJ2-7; 12 bases match TRBD2. J was trimmed by 4 bases and V by 0 bases; bases with no gene match: 5. The CDR3 consists of 16 residues. From germline, CDR1 is SGHRS and CDR2 YFSETQ. CDR3 in amino acids: CASSLVPSGGAYEQYV. CDR3 nucleotide sequence: TGCGCCAGCAGCTTGGTTCCTAGCGGGGGGGCTTACGAGCAGTACGTC.

This clonotype was seen at least ten times. This chain links TRBV12-3 or TRBV12-4 with TRBJ1-3; D unresolved. The V end lost 7 bases, the J end lost 0 bases, and 13 bases lay between the germline ends. This CDR3 spans 15 amino acids. The CDR3 nucleotides read TGTGCCAGCACTGCGGACGGATACTCTGGAAACACCATATATTTT. Translated, it gives CASTADGYSGNTIYF.

This clonotype was found many times. This rearrangement joins TRBV7-3 to TRBJ2-1; D ambiguous. There are 15 residues in the CDR3. Germline CDR1 is SGHTA and CDR2 is FQGTGA. V gave up 3 bases and J gave up 0 bases, with 9 bases separating them. The CDR3 DNA reads as TGTGCCAGCAGCTTCAGCGTAAGCTCCTACAATGAGCAGTTCTTC. It is translated as CASSFSVSSYNEQFF.

This clonotype has at least ten counts. The gene calls are TRBV20-1 and TRBJ2-7, with TRBD2 matching 8 bases. Germline assignment: CDR1 DFQATT and CDR2 SNEGSKA (reference sequence). CDR3 length: 12 residues. CDR3 coding DNA: TGCAGCGGTCAAGCGGGAGTCTACGAGCAGTACTTC. Translation gives CSGQAGVYEQYF.

This clonotype appeared many times. The chain uses TRBV20-1 and TRBJ2-3; maybe TRBD2 (6 bases). Trimming removed 8 bases from V and 2 bases from J, with 14 bases in between. This CDR3 comprises 13 residues. The germline V gene has CDR1 DFQATT and CDR2 SNEGSKA (reference sequence). The CDR3 DNA reads as TGCAGTTACCTCGGGGGTGACACAGATACGCAGTATTTT. It specifies CSYLGGDTDTQYF.

The gene calls are TRBV12-3 or TRBV12-4 and TRBJ2-5, with D possibly called TRBD1 or TRBD2 (5 bases each). Trimming removed 6 bases from V and 5 bases from J, with 16 bases in between. CDR3 length equals 14 residues. The CDR3 bases are TGTGCCAGCAGCTTGGCGAGGGACGGGGAGACCCAGTACTTC. Encoded protein: CASSLARDGETQYF.

This clonotype was seen repeatedly, ten times or more. J is TRBJ1-2 and V is TRBV12-3 or TRBV12-4, with 8 positions matching TRBD1. V shed 4 bases, J shed 8 bases, and the junction held 6 bases outside the gene matches. The CDR3 runs to 13 residues. The CDR3 is CASSWTGLGGYTF. As DNA, the CDR3 is TGTGCCAGCAGTTGGACAGGGTTAGGAGGCTACACCTTC.

The sample holds many counts of this clonotype. This chain links TRBV24-1 with TRBJ1-2; perhaps TRBD1 as D (6 bases). Germline loops: CDR1 KGHDR, CDR2 SFDVKD. Trimming removed 7 bases at V and 7 bases at J, with 21 bases between. This CDR3 comprises 15 residues. CDR3 nucleotides: TGTGCCACCAGCCCCCCGGGGGCAAGGTTCAGTGGCTACACCTTC. Its translation is CATSPPGARFSGYTF.

This clonotype was seen many times. The CDR3 bases are TGTGCCATCAGTAAAGAGGACAGCGGAGGGATTGAAGCTTTCTTT. Protein product: CAISKEDSGGIEAFF. The chain carries TRBV10-3 and TRBJ1-1, with D tentatively TRBD1 (6 bases). This CDR3 contains 15 residues. V lost 5 bases and J lost 7, with 20 bases in between. CDR1 ENHRY and CDR2 SYGVKD come from the germline V gene.

Many counts were recorded for this clonotype. J is TRBJ2-1 and V is TRBV7-8, with D perhaps TRBD2 (6 bases). With 4 bases removed from V and 0 bases from J, the gap between germline ends came to 10 bases. This CDR3 is 15 amino acids long. The germline V gene has CDR1 SGHVS and CDR2 FQNEAQ. As DNA, the CDR3 is TGTGCCAGCAGCTCATACGGGAGCTCCTACAATGAGCAGTTCTTC. It yields the protein CASSSYGSSYNEQFF.

This clonotype was seen repeatedly, ten times or more. The chain carries TRBV12-3 or TRBV12-4 and TRBJ2-3; 7 positions agree with TRBD2. This CDR3 comprises 15 residues. V was pared by 6 bases and J by 0 bases, with 6 bases of the junction left unmatched. The CDR3: CASSLAVTSTDTQYF. In nucleotides, the CDR3 is TGTGCCAGCAGCCTAGCGGTAACTAGCACAGATACGCAGTATTTT.

This clonotype was seen repeatedly, ten times or more. The genes are TRBV11-1 and TRBJ2-2, with 10 bases matching TRBD1. Losses at the gene ends were 5 bases for V and 3 bases for J; bases not matched to a gene: 12. The CDR3 loop spans 18 amino acids. Germline V lookup: CDR1 SGHAT, CDR2 FQDESV (reference sequence). CDR3 protein: CASSPDRGRNGYTGELFF. The DNA of the CDR3 is TGTGCCAGCAGCCCCGACAGGGGGCGAAATGGATACACCGGGGAGCTGTTTTTT.

This clonotype showed up just a few times. The chain joins TRBV7-8 to TRBJ2-3, with a weak D call TRBD1 (5 bases). The germline V and J ends were trimmed by 5 bases and 3 bases, with 15 bases remaining between them. This CDR3 spans 15 amino acids. Germline V CDR1 and CDR2: SGHVS, FQNEAQ. CDR3 sequence (DNA): TGTGCCAGCAGCAACCTTAGGGGAAGTACAGATACGCAGTATTTT. It codes for CASSNLRGSTDTQYF.

This clonotype showed up just a few times. A read error may produce the germline difference seen at one junction end. The genes are TRBV19 and TRBJ2-1; 10 bases agree with TRBD2. This CDR3 has 15 amino acids. Germline V gene data show CDR1 as LNHDA and CDR2 as SQIVND (reference sequence). The CDR3 sequence: CASNIIAGGTNEQFF. DNA for the CDR3: TGTGCCAGTAATATAATAGCGGGAGGAACAAATGAGCAGTTCTTC. The full variable domain, with the rest looked up from reference TRBV19 and TRBJ2-1, is DGGITQSPKYLFRKEGQNVTLSCEQNLNHDAMYWYRQDPGQGLRLIYYSQIVNDFQKGDIAEGYSVSREKKESFPLTVTSAQKNPTAFYLCASNIIAGGTNEQFFGPGTRLTVL.

Comments on this clonotype: This may arise from a read error, as a much more abundant clone is one base away. The chain joins TRBV29-1 to TRBJ2-3; no definite D call. CDR3 length equals 13 residues. The germline V gene has CDR1 SQVTM and CDR2 ANQGSEA. V was clipped by 5 bases and J by 2 bases, with 11 bases between them. The CDR3 sequence is CSVRSRPTDTQYF. For the CDR3, the DNA is TGCAGCGTTCGTTCGAGGCCCACAGATACGCAGTATTTT.

This clonotype occurred a few times. The genes are TRBV29-1 and TRBJ1-1; TRBD1 is a possible D gene (5 bases). Germline CDR1 is SQVTM and CDR2 is ANQGSEA. The CDR3 is 11 amino acids. For the CDR3, the DNA is TGCGTGGGGGATATGAACACTGAAGCTTTCTTT. This sequence encodes CVGDMNTEAFF.

CDR3 DNA: TGTGCCAGCTCACCTGACCAGCTCTATGGCTACACCTTC. As protein: CASSPDQLYGYTF. This sequence joins TRBV18 and TRBJ1-2; D not resolved. Germline values: CDR1 KGHSH, CDR2 LQKENI. Deletions cut 3 bases from V and 4 bases from J, with 9 bases between. This CDR3 comprises 13 residues.

V usage is TRBV30 and J usage is TRBJ2-7, with 10 bases fitting TRBD1. V was pared by 2 bases and J by 5 bases, with 12 bases of the junction left unmatched. This CDR3 region has 16 residues. Germline CDR1 GTSNPN, CDR2 SVGIG (reference sequence). The CDR3 DNA is TGTGCCTGGAGTCCGAATCCGGGACAGGGGAGACACGAGCAGTACTTC. It is translated as CAWSPNPGQGRHEQYF.